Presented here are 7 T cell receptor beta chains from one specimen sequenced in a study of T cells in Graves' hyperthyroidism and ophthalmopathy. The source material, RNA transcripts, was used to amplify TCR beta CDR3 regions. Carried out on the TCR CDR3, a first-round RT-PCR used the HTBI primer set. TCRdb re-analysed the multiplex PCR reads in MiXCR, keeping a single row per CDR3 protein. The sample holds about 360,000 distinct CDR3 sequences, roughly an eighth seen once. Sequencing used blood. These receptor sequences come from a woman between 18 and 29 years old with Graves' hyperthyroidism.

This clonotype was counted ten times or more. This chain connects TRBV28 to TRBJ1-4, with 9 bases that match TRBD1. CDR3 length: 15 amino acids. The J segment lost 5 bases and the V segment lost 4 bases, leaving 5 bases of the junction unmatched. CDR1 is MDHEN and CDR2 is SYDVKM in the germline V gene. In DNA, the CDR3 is TGTGCCAGCAGTTCCGCGGGGACAGGGAATGAAAAACTGTTTTTT. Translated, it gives CASSSAGTGNEKLFF.

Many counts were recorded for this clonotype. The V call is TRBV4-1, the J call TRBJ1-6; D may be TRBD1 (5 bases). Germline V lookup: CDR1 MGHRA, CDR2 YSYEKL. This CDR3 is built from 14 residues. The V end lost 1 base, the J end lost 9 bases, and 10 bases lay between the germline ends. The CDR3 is CASSQVLGASPLHF. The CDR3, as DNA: TGCGCCAGCAGCCAAGTACTAGGGGCTTCACCCCTCCACTTT.

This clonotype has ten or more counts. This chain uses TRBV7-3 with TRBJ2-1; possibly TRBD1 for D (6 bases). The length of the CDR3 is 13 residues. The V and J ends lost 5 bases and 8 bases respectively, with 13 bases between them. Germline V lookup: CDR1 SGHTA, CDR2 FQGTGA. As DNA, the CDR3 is TGTGCCAGCAGCCTATCGGGACACTATGAGCAGTTCTTC. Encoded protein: CASSLSGHYEQFF.

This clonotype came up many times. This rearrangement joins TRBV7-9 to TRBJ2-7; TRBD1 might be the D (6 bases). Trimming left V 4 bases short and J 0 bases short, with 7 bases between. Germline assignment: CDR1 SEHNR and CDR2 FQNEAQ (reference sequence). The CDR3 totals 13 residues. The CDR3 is CASSWTVSYEQYF. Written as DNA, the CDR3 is TGTGCCAGCAGCTGGACAGTCTCCTACGAGCAGTACTTC.

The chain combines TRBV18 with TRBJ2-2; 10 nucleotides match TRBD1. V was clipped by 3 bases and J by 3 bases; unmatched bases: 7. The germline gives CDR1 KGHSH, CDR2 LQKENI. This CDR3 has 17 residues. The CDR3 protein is CASSPQTGGFHTGELFF. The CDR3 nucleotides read TGTGCCAGCTCACCTCAGACAGGGGGCTTTCACACCGGGGAGCTGTTTTTT. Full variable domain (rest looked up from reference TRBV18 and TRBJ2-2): NAGVMQNPRHLVRRRGQEARLRCSPMKGHSHVYWYRQLPEEGLKFMVYLQKENIIDESGMPKERFSAEFPKEGPSILRIQQVVRGDSAAYFCASSPQTGGFHTGELFFGEGSRLTVL.

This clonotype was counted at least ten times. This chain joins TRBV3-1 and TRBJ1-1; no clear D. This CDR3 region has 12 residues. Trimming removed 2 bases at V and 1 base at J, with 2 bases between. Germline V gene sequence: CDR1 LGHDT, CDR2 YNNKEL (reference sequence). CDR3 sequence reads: CASSQTNTEAFF. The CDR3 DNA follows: TGTGCCAGCAGCCAAACGAACACTGAAGCTTTCTTT.

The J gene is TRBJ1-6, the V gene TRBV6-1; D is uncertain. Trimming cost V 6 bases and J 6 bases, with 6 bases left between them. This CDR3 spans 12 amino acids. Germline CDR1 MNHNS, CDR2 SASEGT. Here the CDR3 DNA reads TGTGCCAGCAGACAGAGTAATTCACCCCTCCACTTT. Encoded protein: CASRQSNSPLHF.